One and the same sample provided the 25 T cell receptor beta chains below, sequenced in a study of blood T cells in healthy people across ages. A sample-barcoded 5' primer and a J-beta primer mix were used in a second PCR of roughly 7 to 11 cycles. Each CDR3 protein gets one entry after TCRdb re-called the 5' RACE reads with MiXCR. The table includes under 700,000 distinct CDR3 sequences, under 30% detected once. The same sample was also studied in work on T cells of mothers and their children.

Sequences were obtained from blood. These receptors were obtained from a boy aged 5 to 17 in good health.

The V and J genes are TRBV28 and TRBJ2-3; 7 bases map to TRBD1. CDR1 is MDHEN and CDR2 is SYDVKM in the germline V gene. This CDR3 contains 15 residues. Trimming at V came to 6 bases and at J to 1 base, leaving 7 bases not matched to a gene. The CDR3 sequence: CASSRTGVRTDTQYF. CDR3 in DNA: TGTGCCAGCAGCCGTACAGGGGTCCGCACAGATACGCAGTATTTT.

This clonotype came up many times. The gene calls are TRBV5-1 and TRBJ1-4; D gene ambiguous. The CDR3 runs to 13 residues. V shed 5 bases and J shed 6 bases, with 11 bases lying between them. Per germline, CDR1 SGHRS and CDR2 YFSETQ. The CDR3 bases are TGCGCCAGCAGAGCCCTCGAAGATGAAAAACTGTTTTTT. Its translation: CASRALEDEKLFF. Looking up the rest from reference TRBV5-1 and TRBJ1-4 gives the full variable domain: KAGVTQTPRYLIKTRGQQVTLSCSPISGHRSVSWYQQTPGQGLQFLFEYFSETQRNKGNFPGRFSGRQFSNSRSEMNVSTLELGDSALYLCASRALEDEKLFFGSGTQLSVL.

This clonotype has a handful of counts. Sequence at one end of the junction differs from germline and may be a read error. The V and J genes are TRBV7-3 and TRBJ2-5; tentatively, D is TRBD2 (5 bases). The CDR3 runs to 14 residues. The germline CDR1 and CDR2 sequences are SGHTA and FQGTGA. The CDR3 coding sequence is TGTGCCGGCAGCTTAAGAGGGCAGCAAGAGACCCAGTACTTC. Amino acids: CAGSLRGQQETQYF.

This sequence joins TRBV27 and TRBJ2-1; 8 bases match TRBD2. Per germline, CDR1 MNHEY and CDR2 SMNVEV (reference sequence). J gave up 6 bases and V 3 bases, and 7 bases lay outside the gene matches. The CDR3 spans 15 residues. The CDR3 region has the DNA TGTGCCAGCAGTTTGGCGGGAGGCCATTTCAATGAGCAGTTCTTC. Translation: CASSLAGGHFNEQFF.

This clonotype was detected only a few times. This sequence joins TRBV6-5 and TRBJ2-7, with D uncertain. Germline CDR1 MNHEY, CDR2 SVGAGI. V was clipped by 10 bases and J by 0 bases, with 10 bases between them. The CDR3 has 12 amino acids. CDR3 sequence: CATLASSYEQYF. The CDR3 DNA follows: TGTGCCACCCTGGCTAGCTCCTACGAGCAGTACTTC.

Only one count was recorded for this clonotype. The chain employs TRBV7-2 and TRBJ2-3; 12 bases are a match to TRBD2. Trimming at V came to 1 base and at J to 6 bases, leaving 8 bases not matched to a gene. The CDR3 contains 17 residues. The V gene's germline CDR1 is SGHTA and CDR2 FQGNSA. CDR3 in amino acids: CASSLGLAGVEGDTQYF. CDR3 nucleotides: TGTGCCAGCAGCTTAGGACTAGCGGGAGTTGAAGGGGATACGCAGTATTTT.

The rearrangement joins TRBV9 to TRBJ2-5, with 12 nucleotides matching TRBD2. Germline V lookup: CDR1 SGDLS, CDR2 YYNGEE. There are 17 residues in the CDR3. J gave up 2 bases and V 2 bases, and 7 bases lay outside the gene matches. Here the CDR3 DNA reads TGTGCCAGCAGCGTGTCTAGCGGGAGGGGGGGGCAAGAGACCCAGTACTTC. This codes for CASSVSSGRGGQETQYF.

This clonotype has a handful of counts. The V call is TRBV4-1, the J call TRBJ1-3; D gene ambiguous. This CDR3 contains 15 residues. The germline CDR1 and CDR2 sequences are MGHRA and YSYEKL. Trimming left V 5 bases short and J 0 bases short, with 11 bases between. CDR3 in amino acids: CASSTARSSGNTIYF. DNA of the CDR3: TGCGCCAGCAGCACCGCCAGGAGCTCTGGAAACACCATATATTTT.

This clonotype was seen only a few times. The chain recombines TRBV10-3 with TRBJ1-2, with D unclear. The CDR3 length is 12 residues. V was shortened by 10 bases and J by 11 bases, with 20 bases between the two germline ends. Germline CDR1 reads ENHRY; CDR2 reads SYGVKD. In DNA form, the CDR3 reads TGTGCCACCGCGACCGGGGAGGTCTGGTACACCTTC. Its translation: CATATGEVWYTF.

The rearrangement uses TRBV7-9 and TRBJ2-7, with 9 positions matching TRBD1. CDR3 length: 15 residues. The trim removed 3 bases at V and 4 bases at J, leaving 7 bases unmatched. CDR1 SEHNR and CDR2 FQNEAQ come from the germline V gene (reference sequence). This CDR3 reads CASSFPGQGFYEQYF. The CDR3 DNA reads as TGTGCCAGCAGCTTCCCGGGACAGGGTTTTTACGAGCAGTACTTC.

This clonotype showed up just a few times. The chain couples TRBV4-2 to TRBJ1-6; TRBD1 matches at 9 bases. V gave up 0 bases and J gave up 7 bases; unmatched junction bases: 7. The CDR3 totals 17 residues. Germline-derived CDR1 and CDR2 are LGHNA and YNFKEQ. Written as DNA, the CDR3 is TGTGCCAGCAGCCAAGATCACTCGACAGGGGGAAATTCACCCCTCCACTTT. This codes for CASSQDHSTGGNSPLHF.

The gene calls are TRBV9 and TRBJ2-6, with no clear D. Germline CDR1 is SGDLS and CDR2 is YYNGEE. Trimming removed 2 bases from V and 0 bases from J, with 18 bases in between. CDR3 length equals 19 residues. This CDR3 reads CASSVSIQALPSGANVLTF. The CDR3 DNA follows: TGTGCCAGCAGCGTTAGTATTCAGGCGCTACCCTCTGGGGCCAACGTCCTGACTTTC.

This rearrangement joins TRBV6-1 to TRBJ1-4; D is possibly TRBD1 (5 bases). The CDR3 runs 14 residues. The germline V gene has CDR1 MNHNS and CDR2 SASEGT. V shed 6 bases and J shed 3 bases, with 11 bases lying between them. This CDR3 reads CASRAGGANEKLFF. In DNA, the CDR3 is TGTGCCAGCAGGGCGGGGGGGGCTAATGAAAAACTGTTTTTT.

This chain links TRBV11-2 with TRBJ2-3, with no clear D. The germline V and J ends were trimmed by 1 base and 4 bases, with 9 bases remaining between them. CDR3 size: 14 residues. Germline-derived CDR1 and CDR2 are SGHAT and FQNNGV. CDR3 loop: CASSLGWSPDTQYF. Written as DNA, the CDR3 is TGTGCCAGCAGCTTAGGATGGTCGCCAGATACGCAGTATTTT.

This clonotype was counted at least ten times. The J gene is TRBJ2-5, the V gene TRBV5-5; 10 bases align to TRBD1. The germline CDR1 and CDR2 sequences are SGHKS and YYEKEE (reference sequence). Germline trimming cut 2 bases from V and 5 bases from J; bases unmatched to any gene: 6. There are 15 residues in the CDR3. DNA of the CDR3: TGTGCCAGCAGCTTACGACAGGGGGCTTGGGAGACCCAGTACTTC. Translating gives CASSLRQGAWETQYF.

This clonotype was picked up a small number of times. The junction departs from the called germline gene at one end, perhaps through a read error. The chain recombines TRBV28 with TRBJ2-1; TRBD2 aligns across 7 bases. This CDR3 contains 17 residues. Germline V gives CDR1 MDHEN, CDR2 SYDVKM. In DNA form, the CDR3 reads TGTGCCAGCAGTTCCAGGGTAGCGGGCCCACGCTACGATGAGCAGTTCTTC. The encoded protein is CASSSRVAGPRYDEQFF.

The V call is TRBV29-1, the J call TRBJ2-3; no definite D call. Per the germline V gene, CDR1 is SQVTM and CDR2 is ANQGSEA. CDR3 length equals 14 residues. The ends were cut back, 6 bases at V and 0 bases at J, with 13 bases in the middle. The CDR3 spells CSVQNVSSTDTQYF. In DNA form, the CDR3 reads TGCAGCGTGCAGAACGTATCTAGCACAGATACGCAGTATTTT.

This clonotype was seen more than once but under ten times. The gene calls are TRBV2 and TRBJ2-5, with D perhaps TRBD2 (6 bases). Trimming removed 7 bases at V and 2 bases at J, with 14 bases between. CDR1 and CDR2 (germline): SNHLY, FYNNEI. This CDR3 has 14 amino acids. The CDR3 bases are TGTGCCAGCACCCAAGGGGACTCTCAAGAGACCCAGTACTTC. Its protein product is CASTQGDSQETQYF.

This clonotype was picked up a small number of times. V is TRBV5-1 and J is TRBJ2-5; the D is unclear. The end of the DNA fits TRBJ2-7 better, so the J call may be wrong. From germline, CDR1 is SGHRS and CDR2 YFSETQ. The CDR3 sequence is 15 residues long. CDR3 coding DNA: TGCGCCAGCAGCTTGGTGCGAGCGTTGGATGACGAGCAGTACTTC. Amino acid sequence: CASSLVRALDDEQYF.

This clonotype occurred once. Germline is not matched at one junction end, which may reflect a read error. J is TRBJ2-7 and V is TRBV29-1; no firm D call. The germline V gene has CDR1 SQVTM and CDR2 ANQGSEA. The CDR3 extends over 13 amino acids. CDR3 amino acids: CSAEDGIRYEQYF. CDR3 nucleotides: TGCAGCGCTGAAGACGGCATCAGGTACGAGCAGTACTTC.

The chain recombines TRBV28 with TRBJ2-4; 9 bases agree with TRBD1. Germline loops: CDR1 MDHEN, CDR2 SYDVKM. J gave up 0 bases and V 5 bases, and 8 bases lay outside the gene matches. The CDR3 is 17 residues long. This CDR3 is CASSPTGQGLAKNIQYF. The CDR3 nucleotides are TGTGCCAGCAGTCCCACCGGACAGGGGTTAGCCAAAAACATTCAGTACTTC.

The CDR3 spells CASSKIAGGLFF. The CDR3 DNA is TGTGCCAGCAGCAAGATAGCGGGGGGGCTCTTCTTC. The chain joins TRBV14 to TRBJ2-1; 11 bases are shared with TRBD2. The CDR3 runs 12 residues. CDR1 is SGHDN, CDR2 FVKESK, per germline. Trimming cost V 5 bases and J 16 bases; bases outside gene matches: 7.

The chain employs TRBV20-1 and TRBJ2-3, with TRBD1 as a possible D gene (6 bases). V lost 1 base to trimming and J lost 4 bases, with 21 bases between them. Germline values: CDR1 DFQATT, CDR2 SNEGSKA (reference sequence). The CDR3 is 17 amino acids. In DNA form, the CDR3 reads TGCAGTGCTAGAGGATCAGGGGCGCAGGATCCCCCAGATACGCAGTATTTT. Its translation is CSARGSGAQDPPDTQYF.

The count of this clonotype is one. The CDR3 DNA reads as TGCGCCAGCAGCTTGCAGGGGTGGATGAACACTGAAGCTTTCTTT. Protein: CASSLQGWMNTEAFF. The rearrangement joins TRBV5-1 to TRBJ1-1; tentatively, D is TRBD1 (6 bases). V was pared by 1 base and J by 0 bases, with 10 bases between. This CDR3 has 15 residues. Germline CDR1 reads SGHRS; CDR2 reads YFSETQ.

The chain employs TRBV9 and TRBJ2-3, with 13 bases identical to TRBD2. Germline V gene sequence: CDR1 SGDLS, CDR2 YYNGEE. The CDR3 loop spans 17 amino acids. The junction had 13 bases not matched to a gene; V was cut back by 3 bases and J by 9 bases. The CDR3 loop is CASSAPGTSGARGTQYF. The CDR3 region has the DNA TGTGCCAGCAGCGCGCCCGGGACTAGCGGGGCCCGGGGCACGCAGTATTTT.